The rows below give T cell receptor beta chains drawn from one sample of a study of tumor-infiltrating lymphocytes in localized non-small cell lung cancer. Profiling relied on immunoSEQ multiplex PCR, and the TCRdb table lists in-frame clones only, not all of them. In the table there are roughly 8,400 clones, 79% of which are singletons. The sequenced sample was uninvolved lung tissue not adjacent to the tumor. Every receptor here comes from a human donor with non-small cell lung cancer. Both conserved end residues are trimmed from each CDR3. Each record gives: J gene, V gene, CDR3 protein.

TRBJ1-5 TRBV28 ASSLGQGLQPQH
TRBJ2-3 TRBV28 ASGGVAGADTQY
TRBJ2-7 TRBV7-8 ASSLALGNEQY
TRBJ1-2 TRBV6-4 ASSSELGYGYT
TRBJ2-7 TRBV27 ASSLYFRDEQY
TRBJ1-5 TRBV9 ASSVDGRDQPQH
TRBJ2-7 TRBV19 ASSIRQGGSYEQY
TRBJ1-5 TRBV27 ASSWTGGNQPQH
TRBJ2-7 TRBV11-2 ASRQPGQGTLEQY
TRBJ1-1 TRBV2 ASKNPAGVNTEAF
TRBJ2-7 TRBV6-6 ASSDGGSHEQY
TRBJ2-1 TRBV19 ASSIELADNEQF
TRBJ1-1 TRBV7-3 ASSLTNTEAF
TRBJ2-2 TRBV28 ASSLLVWGIDAGELF
TRBJ2-7 TRBV6-6 ASTKGDSYEQY
TRBJ1-3 TRBV7-2 ASSMRMGGNTIY
TRBJ2-7 TRBV6-4 ASSSGRPYEQY
TRBJ1-5 TRBV15 ATSRDQDQPQH
TRBJ1-1 TRBV5-1 ASSLEGWNTEAF
TRBJ1-1 TRBV28 ASSPIQFSRGSPEAF
TRBJ2-5 TRBV5-1 ASSTPGQGETQY
TRBJ2-1 TRBV6-1 ASSVSENNEQF
TRBJ1-2 TRBV7-2 ASSLREYGYT
TRBJ2-1 TRBV29-1 SVAESSDGGNNEQF
TRBJ2-1 TRBV9 ASSVGTSGYNEQF
TRBJ2-2 TRBV15 ATSRIRQGTGELF
TRBJ2-5 TRBV7-3 ASSSSGTWGETQY
TRBJ2-1 TRBV7-3 ASSFWGTSTEQF
TRBJ1-1 TRBV11-1 ASSLVGPTEAF
TRBJ2-7 TRBV5-1 ASSGYNRGRGEQY
TRBJ1-2 TRBV4-1 ASSQGGASNYGYT
TRBJ2-5 TRBV27 ASSLSIGTSGRAQETQY
TRBJ1-1 TRBV29-1 SVSSVGGNTEAF
TRBJ1-1 TRBV6-5 ASSLQGGGTEAF
TRBJ2-7 TRBV9 ASSVASSGSYEQY
TRBJ1-5 TRBV7-9 ASSSDGAGVSNQPQH
TRBJ2-2 TRBV5-1 ASSLALAGVTGELF
TRBJ1-5 TRBV30 AWSVLTGGNQPQH
TRBJ2-3 TRBV28 ASSRGRDTDTQY
TRBJ1-1 TRBV11-1 ASSPSPGWGSDTEAF
TRBJ2-7 TRBV2 ASSAGWSSYEQY
TRBJ2-7 TRBV7-6 ASSPRLAGGISYEQY
TRBJ2-1 TRBV4-2 ASSQEMGQGHYNEQF
TRBJ2-5 TRBV5-4 ASSLAGGRQETQY
TRBJ1-1 TRBV7-3 ASSPGSTGSAF
TRBJ2-3 TRBV5-1 ASSATGSKRDTQY
TRBJ2-7 TRBV10-3 AISESTAGTYEQY
TRBJ2-5 TRBV7-3 ASSFGVQETQY